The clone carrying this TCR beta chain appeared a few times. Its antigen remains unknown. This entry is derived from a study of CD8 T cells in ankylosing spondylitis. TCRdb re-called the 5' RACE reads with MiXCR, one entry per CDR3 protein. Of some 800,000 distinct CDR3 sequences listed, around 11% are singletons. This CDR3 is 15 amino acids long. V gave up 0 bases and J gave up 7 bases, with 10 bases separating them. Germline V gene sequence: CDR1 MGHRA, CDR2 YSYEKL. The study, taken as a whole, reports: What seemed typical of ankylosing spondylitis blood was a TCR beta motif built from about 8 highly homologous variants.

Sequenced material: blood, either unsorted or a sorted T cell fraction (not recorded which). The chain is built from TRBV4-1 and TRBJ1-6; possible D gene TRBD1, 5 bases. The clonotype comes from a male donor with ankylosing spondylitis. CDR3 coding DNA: TGCGCCAGCAGCCAAGAGGGACTGTTGAATTCACCCCTCCACTTT. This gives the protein CASSQEGLLNSPLHF.